This T cell receptor (beta chain) was recorded in a study of blood T cell repertoires in COVID-19. Study details: The United States, Italy and Spain were the sources of the acute and convalescent COVID-19 samples. The cDNA or gDNA used as material had been derived from T cells, B-cell-depleted T cells, or PBMCs.

Authors' methods: Reference gene primer amplification gave nucleated cell count estimates. Clones were sequenced by immunoSEQ multiplex PCR, and TCRdb holds only the in-frame ones, with some missing. Clonal size and the V and J genes are those of that table, whereas D and trimming came from the DNA. The sample shows hundreds of thousands of clones, nearly 90% of them seen only once. Material: peripheral blood. The origin of this receptor is a man younger than 35 with active or convalescent COVID-19.

The CDR3 nucleotides read TGTGCCAGCAGTTTATCCGGGTGGAATGAGCAGTTCTTC. It codes for CASSLSGWNEQFF. This chain connects TRBV27 to TRBJ2-1; D not resolved. V dropped 0 bases and J dropped 7 bases, with 7 bases sitting between them. The V gene's germline CDR1 is MNHEY and CDR2 SMNVEV (reference sequence). This CDR3 spans 13 amino acids.